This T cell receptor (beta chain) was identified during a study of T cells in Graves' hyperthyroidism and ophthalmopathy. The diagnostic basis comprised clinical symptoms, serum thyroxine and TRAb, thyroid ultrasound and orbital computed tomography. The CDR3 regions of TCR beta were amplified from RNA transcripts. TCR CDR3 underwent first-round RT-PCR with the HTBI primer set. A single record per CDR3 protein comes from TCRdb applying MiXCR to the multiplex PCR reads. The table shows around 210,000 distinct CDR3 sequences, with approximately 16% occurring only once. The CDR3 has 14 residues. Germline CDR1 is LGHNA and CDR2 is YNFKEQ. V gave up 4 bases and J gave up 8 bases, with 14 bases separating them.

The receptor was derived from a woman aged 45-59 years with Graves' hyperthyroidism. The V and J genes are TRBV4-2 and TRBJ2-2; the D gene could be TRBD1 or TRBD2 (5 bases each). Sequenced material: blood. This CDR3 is CASSLRERSGELFF. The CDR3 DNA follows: TGTGCCAGCAGCCTCAGGGAGCGATCTGGGGAGCTGTTTTTT.